Listed here are 21 T cell receptor beta chains from one sample, sequenced in a study of T cells after yellow fever vaccination. TCRdb used MiXCR to reprocess the 5' RACE reads, holding one entry per CDR3 protein. The table shows 600,000 to 750,000 distinct CDR3 sequences, with about 12% occurring only once. The starting material was PBMCs, obtained on the day of the yellow fever booster vaccination. The receptors derive from a man between 25 and 39 years old who received the YFV17D yellow fever vaccine.

This clonotype has at least ten counts. The chain couples TRBV5-1 to TRBJ2-1; D is uncertain. The CDR3 is 16 residues long. Germline loops: CDR1 SGHRS, CDR2 YFSETQ. The V gene lost 4 bases and the J gene lost 5 bases, with 19 bases spanning the gap. The DNA of the CDR3 is TGCGCCAGCAGCCTGAGGCTCCGAACAGCAAACAATGAGCAGTTCTTC. Translated, it gives CASSLRLRTANNEQFF. Together with reference TRBV5-1 and TRBJ2-1, the CDR3 gives the full variable domain: KAGVTQTPRYLIKTRGQQVTLSCSPISGHRSVSWYQQTPGQGLQFLFEYFSETQRNKGNFPGRFSGRQFSNSRSEMNVSTLELGDSALYLCASSLRLRTANNEQFFGPGTRLTVL.

This clonotype was found a few times. This sequence joins TRBV3-1 and TRBJ1-6, with D perhaps TRBD1 (5 bases). The CDR3 is 13 amino acids. Per the germline V gene, CDR1 is LGHDT and CDR2 is YNNKEL (reference sequence). Trimming stripped 1 base from V and 13 bases from J, with 11 bases between. Here the CDR3 reads CASSQGRGAPLHF. The CDR3 nucleotides read TGTGCCAGCAGCCAAGGTCGGGGCGCGCCCCTCCACTTT.

In its sample, this clonotype was seen a few times. The rearrangement links TRBV28 to TRBJ2-3, with D possibly being TRBD2 (5 bases). The CDR3 contains 14 residues. Trimming cost V 3 bases and J 6 bases, with 13 bases left between them. Germline values: CDR1 MDHEN, CDR2 SYDVKM. In DNA, the CDR3 is TGTGCCAGCAGTTTGTGGAGGAAGGTGGATACGCAGTATTTT. It is translated as CASSLWRKVDTQYF.

To note about this clonotype: One junction end disagrees with the germline gene, perhaps due to a read error. The chain recombines TRBV28 with TRBJ2-7, with D possibly being TRBD1 (5 bases). Germline CDR1 MDHEN, CDR2 SYDVKM. CDR3 length: 13 residues. CDR3 nucleotide sequence: TGTCCCAGCAGCCTGGCAGGGTCGAACGAGCAGTACTTC. Translation: CPSSLAGSNEQYF.

The chain recombines TRBV7-2 with TRBJ2-3, with D possibly TRBD2 on 5 matching bases. Germline CDR1 is SGHTA and CDR2 is FQGNSA. The CDR3 length is 15 residues. The V end lost 1 base, the J end lost 6 bases, and 14 bases lay between the germline ends. CDR3 amino acids: CASSLGRTGGDTQYF. Written as DNA, the CDR3 is TGTGCCAGCAGCTTAGGCCGGACTGGCGGGGATACGCAGTATTTT. The full variable domain, completed using reference TRBV7-2 and TRBJ2-3, is GAGVSQSPSNKVTEKGKDVELRCDPISGHTALYWYRQSLGQGLEFLIYFQGNSAPDKSGLPSDRFSAERTGGSVSTLTIQRTQQEDSAVYLCASSLGRTGGDTQYFGPGTRLTVL.

The genes are TRBV18 and TRBJ2-7; tentatively, D is TRBD1 (7 bases). This CDR3 region has 15 residues. V was trimmed by 2 bases and J by 3 bases, leaving 14 bases between them. The germline gives CDR1 KGHSH, CDR2 LQKENI. The CDR3 spells CASSPGGGESYEQYF. The CDR3 nucleotides read TGTGCCAGCTCACCAGGAGGGGGCGAAAGCTACGAGCAGTACTTC.

This clonotype was counted a few times. This chain joins TRBV7-2 and TRBJ2-5; no clear D gene. The CDR3 contains 16 residues. CDR1 and CDR2 (germline): SGHTA, FQGNSA. The ends were cut back, 3 bases at V and 4 bases at J, with 18 bases in the middle. CDR3 nucleotides: TGTGCCAGCAGCTTGACACACCAGCGAACGGGAGAGACCCAGTACTTC. This codes for CASSLTHQRTGETQYF.

The V and J genes are TRBV6-5 and TRBJ2-1; 12 nucleotides line up with TRBD2. After removal of 4 bases from V and 7 bases from J, the junction contained 5 bases not matched to a gene. Germline loops: CDR1 MNHEY, CDR2 SVGAGI. The CDR3 is 15 residues long. CDR3 DNA: TGTGCCAGCAGTTTCACAACTAGCGGGAGGAATGAGCAGTTCTTC. Amino acids: CASSFTTSGRNEQFF.

The chain uses TRBV7-6 and TRBJ2-7; 8 bases line up with TRBD2. The CDR3 runs 18 residues. J lost 0 bases, V lost 5 bases, and 15 bases had no gene match. Germline CDR1 is SGHVS and CDR2 is FNYEAQ. The CDR3 sequence: CASSLRTSNGVSSYEQYF. In DNA, the CDR3 is TGTGCCAGCAGCCTCCGGACTAGCAATGGGGTGAGCTCCTACGAGCAGTACTTC. The full variable domain, rest sourced from reference TRBV7-6 and TRBJ2-7, is GAGVSQSPRYKVTKRGQDVALRCDPISGHVSLYWYRQALGQGPEFLTYFNYEAQQDKSGLPNDRFSAERPEGSISTLTIQRTEQRDSAMYRCASSLRTSNGVSSYEQYFGPGTRLTVT.

The V gene is TRBV29-1, the J gene TRBJ2-2; D not resolved. Per the germline V gene, CDR1 is SQVTM and CDR2 is ANQGSEA. V gave up 3 bases and J gave up 0 bases, with 5 bases separating them. CDR3 size: 13 residues. For the CDR3, the DNA is TGCAGCGTTGATACATCGAACACCGGGGAGCTGTTTTTT. Translating it yields CSVDTSNTGELFF.

The gene calls are TRBV21-1 and TRBJ2-3; the table's D gene call, TRBD1, was not cross checked with the DNA. TRBV21-1 is designated a pseudogene. The CDR3 loop spans 14 amino acids. CDR3 loop: CASSKGTRTDTQYF. The CDR3 coding sequence is TGTGCCAGCAGCAAGGGGACCCGCACAGATACGCAGTATTTT.

The genes are TRBV5-1 and TRBJ2-7, with 8 bases fitting TRBD1. J was trimmed by 5 bases and V by 4 bases; bases with no gene match: 11. CDR3 length: 15 amino acids. Looked up from germline, CDR1 is SGHRS and CDR2 is YFSETQ. In DNA, the CDR3 is TGCGCCAGCAGCAACGACAGGGGTGAGAGAAACGAGCAGTACTTC. Translated: CASSNDRGERNEQYF.

This clonotype was counted only a few times. V gene TRBV10-3 combines with J gene TRBJ2-7; 8 nucleotides align to TRBD2. CDR1 ENHRY and CDR2 SYGVKD come from the germline V gene. The CDR3 has 16 residues. Losses at the gene ends were 8 bases for V and 1 base for J; bases not matched to a gene: 13. CDR3 DNA: TGTGCCATCGACGGGGGGGATCGCGGGCTGTCCTACGAGCAGTACTTC. This gives the protein CAIDGGDRGLSYEQYF.

This clonotype has a count of ten or more. One junction end does not reproduce the germline sequence, and a read error may be involved. This sequence joins TRBV29-1 and TRBJ2-5; a weak D match, TRBD2 (5 bases). The CDR3 sequence is 11 residues long. Germline-derived CDR1 and CDR2 are SQVTM and ANQGSEA. The CDR3 is CSVETLFGNDF. In nucleotides, the CDR3 is TGCAGCGTTGAGACCCTCTTCGGGAACGACTTC.

The V call is TRBV3-1, the J call TRBJ2-7; 9 bases are a match to TRBD1. Germline CDR1 reads LGHDT; CDR2 reads YNNKEL (reference sequence). The CDR3 is made up of 15 amino acids. V lost 3 bases to trimming and J lost 4 bases; unmatched junction nucleotides: 7. CDR3 loop: CASSQAGTGRYEQYF. The DNA of the CDR3 is TGTGCCAGCAGCCAGGCCGGGACAGGGCGGTACGAGCAGTACTTC.

V gene TRBV12-3 or TRBV12-4 combines with J gene TRBJ2-7; D gene unclear. The CDR3 contains 11 residues. V was clipped by 6 bases and J by 4 bases, with 7 bases between them. CDR3 in DNA: TGTGCCAGCAGGGGGTTTTACGAGCAGTACTTC. This sequence encodes CASRGFYEQYF.

This clonotype occurred many times. V gene TRBV19 combines with J gene TRBJ2-7; D perhaps matches TRBD2 (6 bases). Trimming removed 5 bases at V and 6 bases at J, with 14 bases between. The length of the CDR3 is 13 residues. Germline-derived CDR1 and CDR2 are LNHDA and SQIVND (reference sequence). The CDR3 coding sequence is TGTGCCAGTAGTCCCCGGAGGGCATCCGAGCAGTACTTC. This translates into CASSPRRASEQYF.

The rearrangement links TRBV9 to TRBJ2-7; TRBD2 aligns across 9 bases. The CDR3 is made up of 15 amino acids. Germline V gene data show CDR1 as SGDLS and CDR2 as YYNGEE. Unmatched junction bases numbered 7, after V lost 3 bases and J lost 3 bases. The CDR3, as DNA: TGTGCCAGCAGCGCCGGGACTAGCTCCCTCTACGAGCAGTACTTC. This gives the protein CASSAGTSSLYEQYF.

This clonotype has only a few counts. The chain combines TRBV7-2 with TRBJ1-6; 12 bases agree with TRBD1. This CDR3 has 17 amino acids. In germline, CDR1 is SGHTA, CDR2 FQGNSA. V was clipped by 5 bases and J by 6 bases; unmatched bases: 8. CDR3 DNA: TGTGCCAGCAGCCATGGGACAGGGGGCTCTGGTAATTCACCCCTCCACTTT. It specifies CASSHGTGGSGNSPLHF.

This clonotype has just a few counts. V and J are TRBV6-5 and TRBJ2-7, with 7 bases fitting TRBD2. This CDR3 region has 16 residues. The V gene's germline CDR1 is MNHEY and CDR2 SVGAGI. Losses at the gene ends were 0 bases for V and 1 base for J; bases not matched to a gene: 6. CDR3 region: CASSYSWARESYEQYF. In DNA form, the CDR3 reads TGTGCCAGCAGTTACTCATGGGCGCGGGAGTCCTACGAGCAGTACTTC.

The sample holds a few counts of this clonotype. The J gene is TRBJ1-5, the V gene TRBV20-1, with D uncertain. CDR1 and CDR2 from the germline V gene are DFQATT and SNEGSKA (reference sequence). The CDR3 is 12 residues long. Trimming took off 4 bases at V and 7 bases at J, with 11 bases between the two ends. CDR3 sequence reads: CSATLGGQPQHF. The CDR3 DNA reads TGCAGTGCTACCTTAGGAGGACAGCCCCAGCATTTT.